Presented here are 4 T cell receptor beta chains from one specimen sequenced in a study of cytomegalovirus exposure and HLA in healthy donors. PCR used 60 Vbeta primers and 13 Jbeta primers. TCRdb keeps only in-frame clones here, not all; method: immunoSEQ multiplex PCR. The table records around 65,000 clones, roughly two thirds of them present only once. Sequencing input: PBMCs. The receptors were sampled from a man between 35 and 55 years old in good health and CMV-seropositive.

This clone has a single count. The chain combines TRBV4-2 with TRBJ2-7, with TRBD2 matching over 8 bases. The trim removed 1 base at V and 1 base at J, leaving 9 bases unmatched. CDR3 length equals 17 residues. Per germline, CDR1 LGHNA and CDR2 YNFKEQ. CDR3 bases: TGTGCCAGCAGCCAAGGAACCGGGGCTAGCGGGTCCTACGAGCAGTACTTC. This translates into CASSQGTGASGSYEQYF.

The table lists this clone with a few counts. The CDR3 sequence is CASSSQGVFGIGELFF. In DNA form, the CDR3 reads TGTGCCAGCAGTTCACAGGGAGTATTCGGGATCGGGGAGCTGTTTTTT. V gene TRBV6-5 combines with J gene TRBJ2-2; perhaps TRBD1 as D (6 bases). CDR1 and CDR2 from the germline V gene are MNHEY and SVGAGI. The ends were cut back, 4 bases at V and 7 bases at J, with 19 bases in the middle. The CDR3 is 16 residues long.

This chain connects TRBV18 to TRBJ1-5, with a weak D call TRBD1 (5 bases). This CDR3 has 17 residues. V shed 2 bases and J shed 4 bases, with 18 bases lying between them. Looked up from germline, CDR1 is KGHSH and CDR2 is LQKENI. Here the CDR3 reads CASSPIGGPFTNQPQHF. The DNA of the CDR3 is TGTGCCAGCTCACCAATCGGGGGACCCTTTACAAATCAGCCCCAGCATTTT.

This clone was counted once. The gene calls are TRBV4-2 and TRBJ2-7, with 12 bases lining up with TRBD1. With 3 bases clipped from V and 2 bases from J, the junction kept 2 bases outside the gene matches. This CDR3 comprises 15 residues. Germline V gene data show CDR1 as LGHNA and CDR2 as YNFKEQ. CDR3 residues: CASSQGQGAAYEQYF. CDR3 nucleotides: TGTGCCAGCAGCCAGGGACAGGGGGCGGCCTACGAGCAGTACTTC.